These T cell receptor beta chains were read from a single sample in a study of blood T cell repertoires in COVID-19. Measured with immunoSEQ multiplex PCR; TCRdb has only the in-frame clones, and not every one. The sample records over 130,000 clones, around 87% being singletons. The sequenced sample was peripheral blood. The receptors originated from a human donor in a cohort sampled during active COVID-19. Each CDR3 is given with its conserved first and last residue. A D gene is named only where the DNA matches it firmly. The size of a clone is reported for some rows only, either as once, few or many, or as a class for expanded clones.

J,D,V,size,length,DNA,CDR3
TRBJ1-6,-,TRBV29-1,-,13,TGCAGCGTTTCACGGGGGGATAATTCACCCCTCCACTTT,CSVSRGDNSPLHF
TRBJ2-5,-,TRBV7-2,-,12,TGTGCCAGCAGCTGGCCGCAAGAGACCCAGTACTTC,CASSWPQETQYF
TRBJ2-1,TRBD2,TRBV11-2,-,15,TGTGCCAGCAGCTTAGTCGGGGGGGCGTTCAATGAGCAGTTCTTC,CASSLVGGAFNEQFF
TRBJ2-3,TRBD2,TRBV5-1,few,16,TGCGCCAGCAGACATGGCGGGAGGTCGTCGACAGATACGCAGTATTTT,CASRHGGRSSTDTQYF
TRBJ2-7,-,TRBV28,-,14,TGTGCCAGCAGTCCCGTTCTCTCTTACTACGAGCAGTACTTC,CASSPVLSYYEQYF
TRBJ2-7,TRBD2,TRBV7-9,-,14,TGTGCCAGCAGCTCCGGACTAGACGGCTACGAGCAGTACTTC,CASSSGLDGYEQYF
TRBJ1-4,TRBD1,TRBV28,-,17,TGTGCCAGCAACACACGAGGGGGACAGGAGAAAGGTGAAAAACTGTTTTTT,CASNTRGGQEKGEKLFF
TRBJ2-3,TRBD2,TRBV28,-,13,TGTGCCAGCGGAGCGGGAGGAGTGGATACGCAGTATTTT,CASGAGGVDTQYF
TRBJ2-3,TRBD2,TRBV7-2,-,18,TGTGCCAGCAGCTTAGGTCCCAGCGGGAGGGGGCGGGCAGATACGCAGTATTTT,CASSLGPSGRGRADTQYF
TRBJ2-1,TRBD2,TRBV2,-,13,TGTGCCAGCAGTCCTAGCGGGAGTGTTGAGCAGTTCTTC,CASSPSGSVEQFF
TRBJ2-3,TRBD1,TRBV11-2,-,14,TGTGCCAGCAACCCGAGGGGGCGCTTAGATACGCAGTATTTT,CASNPRGRLDTQYF
TRBJ2-3,-,TRBV29-1,-,10,TGCAGCGTTTTATTGGATACGCAGTATTTT,CSVLLDTQYF
TRBJ2-1,TRBD2,TRBV4-1,-,15,TGCGCCACCGGTCGGGGGGGGAGCTTCTCCAATGAGCAGTTCTTC,CATGRGGSFSNEQFF
TRBJ1-4,TRBD1,TRBV7-9,-,19,TGTGCCAGCAGCCCAGGGACAGGGGGCATTATGGGAACTAATGAAAAACTGTTTTTT,CASSPGTGGIMGTNEKLFF
TRBJ1-2,TRBD1,TRBV7-8,-,15,TGTGCCAGCAGCTTAAACAGGGGGCTTGACTATGGCTACACCTTC,CASSLNRGLDYGYTF
TRBJ2-7,TRBD1,TRBV30,-,14,TGTGCCTGGAGTCCCCAGACAGGGCCTTATGAGCAGTACTTC,CAWSPQTGPYEQYF
TRBJ2-2,TRBD1,TRBV6-2/TRBV6-3,few,15,TGTGCCAGCAGTTACTTCATGGACAGGCCCGGGGAGCTGTTTTTT,CASSYFMDRPGELFF
TRBJ1-5,TRBD1,TRBV25-1,-,18,TGTGCCAGCAGTGATCACCCGGGACAGGGTTTCTGCAATCAGCCCCAGCATTTT,CASSDHPGQGFCNQPQHF
TRBJ2-7,-,TRBV6-6,-,12,TGTGCCAGCAGTTACAGGAGAGACGAGCAGTACTTC,CASSYRRDEQYF
TRBJ1-2,TRBD1,TRBV27,-,15,TGTGCCAGCAGTGCGCGGGACAGGGGGCTTGGTGGCTACACCTTC,CASSARDRGLGGYTF
TRBJ2-7,-,TRBV5-1,-,16,TGCGCCAGCAGCTTGGCACCCGGGGAGCAGCCCCTCGAGCAGTACTTC,CASSLAPGEQPLEQYF
TRBJ2-1,TRBD2,TRBV10-1,-,16,TGCGCCAGCAGTGTGAGGGGCGGGAGCAACTACAATGAGCAGTTCTTC,CASSVRGGSNYNEQFF
TRBJ1-5,-,TRBV30,-,15,TGTGCCTGGAGTCCTCCCGGGGGGACAAAGCAGCCCCAGCATTTT,CAWSPPGGTKQPQHF
TRBJ2-7,TRBD2,TRBV19,-,14,TGTGCCAGTAACCCCGGGACTAACTCCTACGAGCAGTACTTC,CASNPGTNSYEQYF
TRBJ2-1,TRBD2,TRBV5-1,-,14,TGCGCCAGCAGCTTGAGGCTAGCGGGCAATGAGCAGTTCTTC,CASSLRLAGNEQFF
TRBJ2-7,-,TRBV24-1,-,13,TGTGCCACCAGTGATGAAGGGGGCTACGAGCAGTACTTC,CATSDEGGYEQYF
TRBJ1-3,-,TRBV6-1,many,15,TGTGCCAGCAGTGACGTACAGGGAATGGGGAACACCATATATTTT,CASSDVQGMGNTIYF
TRBJ2-1,TRBD2,TRBV4-2,-,15,TGTGCCAGCAGCCAAGATAGCGGGGGGGCCAATGAGCAGTTCTTC,CASSQDSGGANEQFF
TRBJ1-6,-,TRBV30,-,13,TGTGCCGGGAGTTTGGAGGGTAATTCACCCCTCCACTTT,CAGSLEGNSPLHF
TRBJ2-7,TRBD2,TRBV7-2,-,16,TGTGCCAGCAGCTTTCTAGCGGGGGAGCTAGGGTGGGAGCAGTACTTC,CASSFLAGELGWEQYF
TRBJ2-1,TRBD2,TRBV4-2,-,17,TGTGCCAGCAGCCCGGCCTTCGCTGCGGGGGGGCCCTGGGAGCAGTTCTTC,CASSPAFAAGGPWEQFF
TRBJ2-2,-,TRBV7-8,once,16,TGTGCCAGCAGCGAAAATCGTCTAGGACTCGCCGGGGAGCTGTTTTTT,CASSENRLGLAGELFF
TRBJ1-1,TRBD1,TRBV9,-,15,TGTGCCAGCAGCGGGAGGACAGGGGCGCTCGCTGAAGCTTTCTTT,CASSGRTGALAEAFF
TRBJ2-6,-,TRBV12-5,-,14,TGTGCTAGTGGCTACAGCTCTGGGGCCAACGTCCTGACTTTC,CASGYSSGANVLTF
TRBJ1-1,-,TRBV10-3,-,14,TGTGCCATCAGAGAACAGGTGATGAACACTGAAGCTTTCTTT,CAIREQVMNTEAFF
TRBJ1-1,-,TRBV30,-,16,TGTGCCTGGAGTGTGTCACAGGGAAAGATGAACCCTGAAGCTTTCTTT,CAWSVSQGKMNPEAFF
TRBJ1-5,-,TRBV2,once,11,TGTGCCAGCACGGGGGATCAGCCCCAGCATTTT,CASTGDQPQHF
TRBJ2-2,TRBD2,TRBV5-6,-,16,TGTGCCAGCAGCTCTAGCGGGAGAGGGTACACCGGGGAGCTGTTTTTT,CASSSSGRGYTGELFF
TRBJ1-2,-,TRBV12-5,once,16,TGTGCTAGTGGTTTGGTACGAAGAGGGCCAGGAGGGGGCTACACCTTC,CASGLVRRGPGGGYTF
TRBJ2-5,-,TRBV27,-,15,TGTGCCAGCAGTCGTGACCGCGGGCGTGCAGAGACCCAGTACTTC,CASSRDRGRAETQYF
TRBJ1-3,-,TRBV5-6,-,15,TGTGCCAGCAGCTCCTACAGTTCGTCTGGAAACACCATATATTTT,CASSSYSSSGNTIYF
TRBJ2-3,-,TRBV7-2,once,17,TGTGCCAGCAGCCCTTGGGCCCTCGACCCCCCAACAGATACGCAGTATTTT,CASSPWALDPPTDTQYF
TRBJ2-4,-,TRBV28,-,15,TGTGCCAGCAGTTCGACTACCGGCTCCAAAAACATTCAGTACTTC,CASSSTTGSKNIQYF
TRBJ1-2,TRBD1,TRBV7-3,-,15,TGTGCCAGCAGCTTAACAGATCAGGGGGCTGCTGGCTACACCTTC,CASSLTDQGAAGYTF
TRBJ1-5,-,TRBV6-5,-,14,TGTGCCAGCAGTCGGGGGACGGCTGATCAGCCCCAGCATTTT,CASSRGTADQPQHF
TRBJ1-1,-,TRBV7-9,once,16,TGTGCCAGCAGCTTAGTCCGGGGAACCCTGAACACTGAAGCTTTCTTT,CASSLVRGTLNTEAFF
TRBJ2-1,-,TRBV30,-,12,TGTGCCTGGGGACAGGGAGGGTATGAGCAGTTCTTC,CAWGQGGYEQFF
TRBJ1-6,TRBD1,TRBV6-6,-,18,TGTGCCAGCAGTCACAGACAGGGGTACCGCTCCTATAATTCACCCCTCCACTTT,CASSHRQGYRSYNSPLHF
TRBJ1-2,-,TRBV10-1,-,13,TGCGCCAGCGGTCAGGAGGGGAGTGGTGGCTACACCTTC,CASGQEGSGGYTF
TRBJ2-1,TRBD2,TRBV7-9,-,16,TGTGCCAGCAGCTCGCAGACTAGCGGGGGCTACAATGAGCAGTTCTTC,CASSSQTSGGYNEQFF
TRBJ1-4,TRBD1,TRBV28,-,13,TGTGCCAGCAGTTGGGGACAGGCTGAAAAACTGTTTTTT,CASSWGQAEKLFF
TRBJ2-5,-,TRBV11-2,-,13,TGTGCCAGCAGCGCGGACAGCCAAGAGACCCAGTACTTC,CASSADSQETQYF
TRBJ2-4,-,TRBV6-5,-,15,TGTGCCAGCAGTTATTCGAGAGGGACCAAAAACATTCAGTACTTC,CASSYSRGTKNIQYF
TRBJ2-7,TRBD1,TRBV11-3,-,17,TGTGCCAGCAGCTTAGATAATCCGGGACAGGCCCTCTACGAGCAGTACTTC,CASSLDNPGQALYEQYF
TRBJ1-1,-,TRBV7-2,once,14,TGTGCCAGCAGCCCCCACCGAGCTAACACTGAAGCTTTCTTT,CASSPHRANTEAFF
TRBJ1-2,-,TRBV19,many,14,TGTGCCAGTAGTAGAGGGTTATCTAACTATGGCTACACCTTC,CASSRGLSNYGYTF
TRBJ1-6,TRBD1,TRBV3-1/TRBV3-2,-,13,TGTGCCAGCAGCCAAGAGGAGGGACAGGGACCTAATTTT,CASSQEEGQGPNF
TRBJ1-2,TRBD1,TRBV4-1,-,16,TGCGCCAGCAGTCTAATCCGGGACAGGGGAAAAGAAGGCTACACCTTC,CASSLIRDRGKEGYTF